A selection of T cell receptor beta chains follows, all from one sample in a study of PD-L1 blockade in urothelial cancer. Repertoires were generated with immunoSEQ multiplex PCR, while TCRdb's copy carries only in-frame clones and drops some. Counted here are roughly 49,000 clones, 70% to 90% occurring once; the ten biggest clones make up roughly 8.2%. The sequencing here drew on PBMCs, taken around atezolizumab (anti-PD-L1) treatment. Receptor source: a man aged 60-69 years with urothelial cancer. CDR3s include the opening cysteine and the closing phenylalanine or tryptophan. D genes are given only for firm matches. Size tells how often a clone was seen (once, few, many) or the class of an expanded clone, and some rows leave it out.

J gene	D gene	V gene	clone size	CDR3 protein	CDR3 DNA
TRBJ1-1	NA	TRBV7-2	NA	CASSLSATTMNTEAFF	TGTGCCAGCAGCTTAAGCGCAACGACCATGAACACTGAAGCTTTCTTT
TRBJ1-2	TRBD1	TRBV7-3	NA	CASSSDRDMGYTF	TGTGCCAGCAGCTCCGACAGGGACATGGGCTACACCTTC
TRBJ2-7	NA	TRBV18	NA	CASSPTGLKSYEQYF	TGTGCCAGCTCACCGACAGGACTTAAATCCTACGAGCAGTACTTC
TRBJ2-5	NA	TRBV5-1	NA	CASSQGYLGETQYF	TGCGCCAGCTCCCAGGGGTACCTTGGAGAGACCCAGTACTTC
TRBJ1-1	TRBD1	TRBV5-6	NA	CASSFGTGGNTEAFF	TGTGCCAGCAGCTTTGGGACAGGGGGCAACACTGAAGCTTTCTTT
TRBJ1-1	NA	TRBV7-9	NA	CASSLASGHPEAFF	TGTGCCAGCAGCTTAGCGTCTGGACATCCGGAAGCTTTCTTT
TRBJ1-6	NA	TRBV27	NA	CASSLWETSPLHF	TGTGCCAGCAGTTTATGGGAGACCTCACCCCTCCACTTT
TRBJ2-3	TRBD2	TRBV4-3	NA	CASSQQASGGPDTQYF	TGCGCCAGCAGCCAGCAGGCTAGCGGGGGCCCAGATACGCAGTATTTT
TRBJ2-3	NA	TRBV4-3	NA	CASSGTAGSTDTQYF	TGCGCCAGCAGCGGGACCGCGGGAAGCACAGATACGCAGTATTTT
TRBJ2-3	TRBD1	TRBV5-4	NA	CASSWGQAPQYF	TGTGCCAGCAGCTGGGGACAGGCACCGCAGTATTTT
TRBJ1-1	NA	TRBV11-2	NA	CASSLGGSRNTEAFF	TGTGCCAGCAGCTTAGGGGGCTCCAGGAACACTGAAGCTTTCTTT
TRBJ1-5	NA	TRBV15	NA	CATSVSYRGLNQPQHF	TGTGCCACCAGCGTATCGTATCGGGGATTAAATCAGCCCCAGCATTTT
TRBJ2-1	TRBD2	TRBV7-3	NA	CASSSGGRVDEQFF	TGTGCCAGCAGCTCGGGGGGACGGGTAGACGAGCAGTTCTTC
TRBJ2-2	TRBD2	TRBV30	NA	CAWSGGGAGTGELFF	TGTGCCTGGAGCGGCGGGGGGGCGGGCACCGGGGAGCTGTTTTTT
TRBJ2-1	TRBD2	TRBV10-3	NA	CAIRVAGGRNEQFF	TGTGCCATCAGAGTAGCGGGGGGGCGCAATGAGCAGTTCTTC
TRBJ2-2	TRBD1	TRBV29-1	NA	CSVADRVNGELFF	TGCAGCGTAGCTGACAGGGTGAACGGGGAGCTGTTTTTT
TRBJ1-5	NA	TRBV7-2	NA	CASSLVDRRMNQPQHF	TGTGCCAGCAGCTTAGTCGACAGGAGGATGAATCAGCCCCAGCATTTT
TRBJ2-4	NA	TRBV28	NA	CASGTQGAKNIQYF	TGTGCCAGTGGAACACAGGGAGCCAAAAACATTCAGTACTTC
TRBJ1-2	TRBD1	TRBV2	NA	CASRRIGQGIVGYTF	TGTGCCAGCAGAAGAATCGGACAGGGTATCGTTGGCTACACCTTC
TRBJ1-1	NA	TRBV7-9	NA	CASIGGFEAFF	TGTGCCAGCATTGGGGGGTTTGAAGCTTTCTTT
TRBJ2-7	NA	TRBV7-2	NA	CASSWSRDTYEQYF	TGTGCCAGCAGCTGGTCCCGGGACACCTACGAGCAGTACTTC
TRBJ2-7	TRBD1	TRBV9	NA	CASSAQGADEQYF	TGTGCCAGCAGCGCACAGGGGGCGGACGAGCAGTACTTC
TRBJ1-4	TRBD1	TRBV10-2	NA	CASSTTGINEKLFF	TGCGCCAGCAGTACGACAGGGATTAATGAAAAACTGTTTTTT
TRBJ1-1	NA	TRBV9	NA	CASSPDGDMNTEAFF	TGTGCCAGCAGCCCAGACGGGGACATGAACACTGAAGCTTTCTTT
TRBJ2-2	TRBD1	TRBV5-1	NA	CASSSQGAAGTGELFF	TGCGCCAGCAGCTCGCAGGGGGCGGCGGGCACCGGGGAGCTGTTTTTT
TRBJ2-5	NA	TRBV5-1	NA	CASSLVAGETQYF	TGCGCCAGCAGCTTGGTAGCAGGGGAGACCCAGTACTTC
TRBJ1-4	NA	TRBV29-1	NA	CSVPGTTNEKLFF	TGCAGCGTCCCAGGGACAACTAATGAAAAACTGTTTTTT
TRBJ1-1	NA	TRBV5-1	NA	CASSLPGRGTEAFF	TGCGCCAGCAGCTTGCCCGGTCGTGGCACTGAAGCTTTCTTT
TRBJ2-3	TRBD2	TRBV25-1	NA	CASTPRAGGSDTQYF	TGTGCCAGCACCCCCAGGGCGGGGGGATCAGATACGCAGTATTTT
TRBJ1-6	NA	TRBV19	NA	CASNQPRASGGNSPLHF	TGTGCCAGTAACCAACCTCGGGCCTCCGGGGGGAATTCACCCCTCCACTTT
TRBJ2-7	NA	TRBV5-1	once	CASSATGGVYEQYF	TGCGCCAGCAGCGCAACAGGGGGGGTCTACGAGCAGTACTTC
TRBJ1-1	NA	TRBV7-2	NA	CASSLGTTMNTEAFF	TGTGCCAGCAGCTTAGGGACAACCATGAACACTGAAGCTTTCTTT
TRBJ2-1	TRBD2	TRBV5-1	NA	CASSPTTSGGNNEQFF	TGCGCCAGCAGCCCCACGACTAGCGGGGGAAACAATGAGCAGTTCTTC
TRBJ1-1	NA	TRBV5-4	NA	CASSLEPGSEAFF	TGTGCCAGCAGCTTGGAGCCGGGGTCTGAAGCTTTCTTT
TRBJ2-2	NA	TRBV7-2	NA	CASSLGRNTGELFF	TGTGCCAGCAGCTTAGGGAGGAACACCGGGGAGCTGTTTTTT
TRBJ1-6	NA	TRBV30	few	CAWSNTAHYNSPLHF	TGTGCCTGGAGCAACACAGCCCACTATAATTCACCCCTCCACTTT
TRBJ2-5	TRBD1	TRBV15	NA	CATSRGDRDIWWETQYF	TGTGCCACCAGCAGAGGGGACAGGGATATTTGGTGGGAGACCCAGTACTTC
TRBJ1-5	NA	TRBV2	once	CASNREGVQPQHF	TGTGCCAGCAACCGAGAAGGGGTTCAGCCCCAGCATTTT
TRBJ2-2	NA	TRBV10-1	NA	CASSIRTGPGELFF	TGCGCCAGCAGTATTCGCACAGGTCCCGGGGAGCTGTTTTTT
TRBJ1-5	NA	TRBV18	once	CASSSDQPQHF	TGTGCCAGCTCATCGGATCAGCCCCAGCATTTT
TRBJ1-6	NA	TRBV9	NA	CASSSSALHF	TGTGCCAGCAGCAGCAGCGCCCTCCACTTT
TRBJ1-1	TRBD1	TRBV14	few	CASSQRGRWGEEDTEAFF	TGTGCCAGCAGCCAAAGGGGGCGGTGGGGGGAGGAAGACACTGAAGCTTTCTTT
TRBJ2-5	NA	TRBV15	NA	CATSREKEGGETQYF	TGTGCCACCAGCAGAGAAAAAGAGGGTGGCGAGACCCAGTACTTC
TRBJ2-2	NA	TRBV7-2	few	CASSPDRRRAGELFF	TGTGCCAGCAGCCCGGACAGGCGGAGGGCCGGGGAGCTGTTTTTT